Here is one T cell receptor beta chain with its context. Its matching antigen is unknown. An immunoSEQ assay, version v3.0, was performed at survey level. Profiling relied on immunoSEQ multiplex PCR, and the TCRdb table lists in-frame clones only, not all of them. The sample has 25,000 to 40,000 clones; approximately 96% are singletons. These data originate in a study of long-term antiretroviral therapy in people with HIV. Study findings and constraints: Repertoires in HIV (unlike those of controls) had narrower CDR3 length ranges.

CDR3 size: 12 residues. Germline CDR1 reads MNHNS; CDR2 reads SASEGT. The TCR was taken from a man aged 30 to 39 with HIV. Sequencing was performed on unsorted PBMCs, taken approximately 6.6 years after starting antiretroviral therapy. The chain carries TRBV6-1 and TRBJ1-5; D unresolved. CDR3 amino acids: CISGGWAQPQHF. CDR3 nucleotide sequence: TGTATATCCGGTGGATGGGCTCAGCCCCAGCATTTT.